The 13 T cell receptor beta chains listed next were all sequenced from one sample in a study of T-cell reconstitution after alpha-beta-depleted transplantation in children (dated by TCRdb to 2015 to 2016). The library was made by PCR. TCRdb lists the instrument as Illumina HiSeq 2500. To normalize quantification of the TCRbeta repertoire, the TCR libraries were built with molecular barcoding that relied on unique molecular identifiers. TCRdb's own reprocessing of the public reads used fastp at Q25 and MiXCR and kept productive beta chains. For every CDR3 protein sequence, its rows merge into one entry that carries the most common genes and DNA. The sample contains around 580,000 distinct CDR3 sequences, 20% to 25% of them found a single time. 13% to 15% of the sample goes to the ten largest clones. Sample treatment or condition, as interpreted from the label and publication: allogeneic hematopoietic cell transplantation with graft depleted of TCRalphabeta T cells and CD19 B cells.

The specimen was PBMCs, mostly from graft donor cells, collected 360 days after TCRalphabeta/CD19-depleted stem cell transplant. The receptors here all came from a boy younger than two who had a stem cell transplant for acute myeloid leukemia, so the T cells may come from the graft donor.

Many counts were recorded for this clonotype. The rearrangement links TRBV6-5 to TRBJ2-2; 7 nucleotides match TRBD2. Germline trimming cut 6 bases from V and 8 bases from J; bases unmatched to any gene: 9. Germline loops: CDR1 MNHEY, CDR2 SVGAGI. The CDR3 has 14 amino acids. The CDR3 coding sequence is TGTGCCAGCAGACCCCTAGCGGTCTTTGGGGAGCTGTTTTTT. Encoded protein: CASRPLAVFGELFF.

This chain links TRBV5-5 with TRBJ2-5, with a tentative D call TRBD1 (5 bases). Germline CDR1 SGHKS, CDR2 YYEKEE (reference sequence). This CDR3 contains 14 residues. The V end was cut by 4 bases, the J end by 4 bases, with 14 bases between. The CDR3 sequence is CASSPPRQRETQYF. The CDR3 region has the DNA TGTGCCAGCAGCCCTCCACGACAGCGAGAGACCCAGTACTTC.

This clonotype occurred many times. This sequence joins TRBV20-1 and TRBJ1-1, with D possibly matching TRBD1 (6 bases). The germline gives CDR1 DFQATT, CDR2 SNEGSKA (reference sequence). Trimming cost V 2 bases and J 5 bases, with 12 bases left between them. The CDR3 is made up of 13 amino acids. CDR3 amino acids: CSARNRAITEAFF. DNA for the CDR3: TGCAGTGCTAGAAACAGGGCGATAACTGAAGCTTTCTTT.

This sequence joins TRBV6-9 and TRBJ2-1; no firm D call. The V gene's germline CDR1 is MNHGY and CDR2 SVAAGI. The CDR3 length is 17 residues. The germline V and J ends were trimmed by 1 base and 3 bases, with 16 bases remaining between them. CDR3 nucleotides: TGTGCCAGCAGTTATTGGAACCTAGGACGCAGCTACAATGAGCAGTTCTTC. It codes for CASSYWNLGRSYNEQFF.

This clonotype was seen only a few times. The J gene is TRBJ2-5, the V gene TRBV20-1; 11 bases agree with TRBD2. Germline trimming cut 1 base from V and 2 bases from J; bases unmatched to any gene: 12. The CDR3 extends over 18 amino acids. Germline V CDR1 and CDR2: DFQATT, SNEGSKA (reference sequence). CDR3 in amino acids: CSARGALLAGDTQETQYF. DNA for the CDR3: TGCAGTGCTAGAGGAGCACTACTAGCGGGGGATACACAAGAGACCCAGTACTTC.

This clonotype was counted at least ten times. The chain is built from TRBV15 and TRBJ2-3, with 12 bases identical to TRBD2. Germline assignment: CDR1 LNHNV and CDR2 YYDKDF (reference sequence). The CDR3 length is 16 residues. With V trimmed by 3 bases and J by 2 bases, 3 bases remained unmatched. The CDR3 DNA reads as TGTGCCACCAGCAGGACTAGCGGGGGATTCACAGATACGCAGTATTTT. Translated, it gives CATSRTSGGFTDTQYF. Based on the CDR3 plus reference TRBV15 and TRBJ2-3, the full variable domain is DAMVIQNPRYQVTQFGKPVTLSCSQTLNHNVMYWYQQKSSQAPKLLFHYYDKDFNNEADTPDNFQSRRPNTSFCFLDIRSPGLGDTAMYLCATSRTSGGFTDTQYFGPGTRLTVL.

This clonotype was counted between two and nine times. V usage is TRBV20-1 and J usage is TRBJ2-2, with a possible D match to TRBD1 (7 bases). Trimming took 6 bases from V and 6 from J, leaving 23 bases between them. The germline V gene encodes CDR1 DFQATT and CDR2 SNEGSKA (reference sequence). The CDR3 totals 16 residues. The DNA for the CDR3 is TGCAGTGCCCCAGGGGGGACCTCTTCGAGACCCGGGGAGCTGTTTTTT. This gives the protein CSAPGGTSSRPGELFF.

This CDR3 is CASSLSGTGADEQYF. The CDR3 DNA reads TGTGCCAGCAGCCTTTCCGGGACAGGGGCTGACGAGCAGTACTTC. J is TRBJ2-7 and V is TRBV7-2; 10 nucleotides line up with TRBD1. CDR1 and CDR2 from the germline V gene are SGHTA and FQGNSA. This CDR3 has 15 residues. V shed 5 bases, J shed 5 bases, and the junction held 9 bases outside the gene matches.

This sequence joins TRBV12-3 or TRBV12-4 and TRBJ2-7; 10 nucleotides line up with TRBD1. Trimming at V came to 6 bases and at J to 0 bases, leaving 8 bases not matched to a gene. This CDR3 has 16 residues. The CDR3 loop reads CASRLYRDRGSYEQYF. CDR3 nucleotides: TGTGCCAGCAGATTATACCGGGACAGGGGCTCCTACGAGCAGTACTTC.

A few counts support this clonotype. The chain joins TRBV12-3 or TRBV12-4 to TRBJ1-5, with D unresolved. Trimming took off 0 bases at V and 0 bases at J, with 9 bases between the two ends. CDR3 length: 16 amino acids. CDR3 sequence (DNA): TGTGCCAGCAGTTTAGCGTACGGAGGTAGCAATCAGCCCCAGCATTTT. As protein: CASSLAYGGSNQPQHF.

This chain uses TRBV29-1 with TRBJ2-1, with 12 bases lining up with TRBD2. The CDR3 runs to 17 residues. Germline CDR1 and CDR2: SQVTM and ANQGSEA. Trimming took 6 bases from V and 7 from J; bases not matched to a gene: 16. The CDR3 region is CSVLPWLAGGGVNEQFF. The CDR3 DNA sequence: TGCAGCGTCCTCCCTTGGCTAGCGGGGGGGGGAGTGAATGAGCAGTTCTTC.

J is TRBJ2-3 and V is TRBV6-1; TRBD2 might be the D (6 bases). Germline V lookup: CDR1 MNHNS, CDR2 SASEGT. The V end lost 10 bases, the J end lost 6 bases, and 26 bases lay between the germline ends. The CDR3 is 16 amino acids. In DNA, the CDR3 is TGTGCCACCCAGTGGGGAGGCCAGTGGGGAGGCGATACGCAGTATTTT. Amino acid sequence: CATQWGGQWGGDTQYF.

This clonotype was observed at least ten times. The rearrangement uses TRBV5-1 and TRBJ2-3, with 9 bases aligning to TRBD1. Germline trimming cut 3 bases from V and 3 bases from J; bases unmatched to any gene: 5. CDR3 size: 15 residues. The germline CDR1 and CDR2 sequences are SGHRS and YFSETQ. The CDR3 nucleotides are TGCGCCAGCAGCTCGGGACAGGGCTTAACAGATACGCAGTATTTT. It encodes CASSSGQGLTDTQYF.